This passage covers 3 T cell receptor beta chains from one sample sequenced in a study of T cell responses to AZD1222 COVID-19 vaccine. Assay used: immunoSEQ multiplex PCR; TCRdb lists only in-frame clones, some missing. Of about 100,000 clones listed, approximately 87% are singletons. The specimen comprised peripheral blood, sampled on day 0 of AZD1222 vaccination. These receptors all stem from an adult in good health.

CDR3 in amino acids: CASSQGTGVGNEQYF. DNA of the CDR3: TGTGCCAGCAGCCAGGGGACAGGGGTCGGCAACGAGCAGTACTTC. The V and J genes are TRBV3-1 (or the pseudogene TRBV3-2) and TRBJ2-7; 10 bases fit TRBD1. The CDR3 length is 15 residues. V was clipped by 3 bases and J by 5 bases; unmatched bases: 7. The germline gives CDR1 LGHDT, CDR2 YNNKEL (reference sequence).

This sequence joins TRBV14 and TRBJ1-4; 7 bases match TRBD1. V was pared by 1 base and J by 10 bases, with 12 bases of the junction left unmatched. Germline V gene sequence: CDR1 SGHDN, CDR2 FVKESK. This CDR3 region has 16 residues. The CDR3 bases are TGTGCCAGCAGCCAAGGGCAGGGGGTCCTCCGCGGAAAACTGTTTTTT. This encodes CASSQGQGVLRGKLFF. The full variable domain, rest sourced from reference TRBV14 and TRBJ1-4, is EAGVTQFPSHSVIEKGQTVTLRCDPISGHDNLYWYRRVMGKEIKFLLHFVKESKQDESGMPNNRFLAERTGGTYSTLKVQPAELEDSGVYFCASSQGQGVLRGKLFFGSGTQLSVL.

The gene calls are TRBV6-5 and TRBJ1-1; D is possibly TRBD1 (6 bases). Trimming pared 6 bases from V and 5 bases from J, leaving 16 bases between. CDR3 length: 14 amino acids. Per germline, CDR1 MNHEY and CDR2 SVGAGI. DNA of the CDR3: TGTGCCAGCAGCGTACAGGGAGGGTCAACTGAAGCTTTCTTT. Its translation is CASSVQGGSTEAFF.